The 27 T cell receptor beta chains in this list originate from one sample, sequenced in a study of cytomegalovirus exposure and HLA in healthy donors. It was with 60 Vbeta and 13 Jbeta primers that the PCR ran. Assay: immunoSEQ multiplex PCR; the TCRdb copy retains only in-frame clones and omits some. The sample has more than 65,000 clones, around 76% seen once. Sequencing was done on a sample of PBMCs. The receptor source for this set is a woman between 50 and 59 years old in good health and CMV-seropositive.

V is TRBV7-3 and J is TRBJ2-2, with 7 positions matching TRBD2. This CDR3 spans 16 amino acids. Germline CDR1 and CDR2: SGHTA and FQGTGA. Losses at the gene ends were 4 bases for V and 4 bases for J; bases not matched to a gene: 9. This CDR3 is CASSSGTNPLTGELFF. The CDR3, as DNA: TGTGCCAGCAGCTCCGGGACTAACCCTCTCACCGGGGAGCTGTTTTTT. Based on the CDR3 plus reference TRBV7-3 and TRBJ2-2, the full variable domain is GAGVSQTPSNKVTEKGKYVELRCDPISGHTALYWYRQSLGQGPEFLIYFQGTGAADDSGLPNDRFFAVRPEGSVSTLKIQRTERGDSAVYLCASSSGTNPLTGELFFGEGSRLTVL.

The count of this clone is one. The sample contains more than one DNA sequence encoding this CDR3. This chain uses TRBV9 with TRBJ2-7; 10 nucleotides agree with TRBD1. Germline V gives CDR1 SGDLS, CDR2 YYNGEE. CDR3 size: 14 residues. The ends lost 2 bases at V and 2 bases at J; junction bases unmatched: 1. DNA of the CDR3: TGTGCCAGCAGCGTCGGACAGGGGGCCTACGAGCAGTACTTC. Translation gives CASSVGQGAYEQYF. Drawing the rest from reference TRBV9 and TRBJ2-7, the complete variable domain is DSGVTQTPKHLITATGQRVTLRCSPRSGDLSVYWYQQSLDQGLQFLIQYYNGEERAKGNILERFSAQQFPDLHSELNLSSLELGDSALYFCASSVGQGAYEQYFGPGTRLTVT.

The chain is built from TRBV6-1 and TRBJ2-1; perhaps TRBD1 as D (6 bases). The CDR3 runs 14 residues. V was shortened by 7 bases and J by 10 bases, with 20 bases between the two germline ends. The germline CDR1 and CDR2 sequences are MNHNS and SASEGT. In nucleotides, the CDR3 is TGTGCCAGCACTCCACTGTGGGACAATTGGGAGCAGTTCTTC. Protein product: CASTPLWDNWEQFF.

The chain links TRBV9 to TRBJ2-3; possible D gene TRBD2, 5 bases. This CDR3 contains 16 residues. V lost 0 bases and J 2 bases, leaving 13 bases between the germline ends. Per germline, CDR1 SGDLS and CDR2 YYNGEE. DNA for the CDR3: TGTGCCAGCAGCGTAGCTGATGGGAGCTTCACAGATACGCAGTATTTT. This translates into CASSVADGSFTDTQYF.

This chain joins TRBV11-1 and TRBJ1-1; a possible D gene is TRBD1 (5 bases). V dropped 1 base and J dropped 4 bases, with 10 bases sitting between them. The length of the CDR3 is 14 residues. Germline CDR1 is SGHAT and CDR2 is FQDESV (reference sequence). The CDR3 spells CASSLGGRGTEAFF. The CDR3 DNA reads TGTGCCAGCAGCTTAGGCGGGAGGGGCACTGAAGCTTTCTTT. The whole variable domain, filled in from reference TRBV11-1 and TRBJ1-1, reads EAEVAQSPRYKITEKSQAVAFWCDPISGHATLYWYRQILGQGPELLVQFQDESVVDDSQLPKDRFSAERLKGVDSTLKIQPAELGDSAMYLCASSLGGRGTEAFFGQGTRLTVV.

The genes are TRBV27 and TRBJ2-1; 16 bases are shared with TRBD2. The CDR3 loop spans 17 amino acids. Trimming cost V 7 bases and J 4 bases; bases outside gene matches: 7. The germline gives CDR1 MNHEY, CDR2 SMNVEV (reference sequence). In DNA form, the CDR3 reads TGTGCCAGCACCGGGACTAGCGGGAGGGATACATACAATGAGCAGTTCTTC. As protein: CASTGTSGRDTYNEQFF.

The J gene is TRBJ2-7, the V gene TRBV28; TRBD1 might be the D (5 bases). Germline V gives CDR1 MDHEN, CDR2 SYDVKM. The CDR3 is made up of 14 amino acids. V was cut by 3 bases and J by 2 bases, with 11 bases left in between. The CDR3 loop reads CASSFSGAPYEQYF. The CDR3 nucleotides are TGTGCCAGCAGTTTTTCTGGGGCCCCCTACGAGCAGTACTTC.

The chain couples TRBV6-6 to TRBJ1-3; D unresolved. The V gene lost 7 bases and the J gene lost 4 bases, with 11 bases spanning the gap. This CDR3 has 13 residues. From germline, CDR1 is MNHNY and CDR2 SVGAGI (reference sequence). The CDR3 sequence is CASTPGFGNTIYF. As DNA, the CDR3 is TGTGCCAGCACCCCCGGGTTCGGAAACACCATATATTTT.

The rearrangement joins TRBV15 to TRBJ1-5; possibly TRBD1 for D (5 bases). Per germline, CDR1 LNHNV and CDR2 YYDKDF (reference sequence). The CDR3 length is 13 residues. Trimming stripped 0 bases from V and 12 bases from J, with 12 bases between. The CDR3 DNA follows: TGTGCCACCAGCAGAGATGCGGGGGATCACCAGCATTTT. This codes for CATSRDAGDHQHF.

The rearrangement uses TRBV30 and TRBJ2-5; tentatively, D is TRBD2 (5 bases). The V end was cut by 0 bases, the J end by 5 bases, with 7 bases between. The CDR3 has 12 amino acids. CDR1 and CDR2 (germline): GTSNPN, SVGIG (reference sequence). CDR3 region: CAWSVGVETQYF. The CDR3, as DNA: TGTGCCTGGAGTGTCGGGGTGGAGACCCAGTACTTC.

This clone has just one count. J is TRBJ2-1 and V is TRBV21-1; TRBD2 is the table's D call and was not checked against the DNA. TRBV21-1 is a documented pseudogene. The CDR3 has 13 residues. This CDR3 reads CASSPPGGDEQFF. The CDR3 nucleotides read TGTGCCAGCAGCCCCCCGGGAGGGGATGAGCAGTTCTTC.

This chain uses TRBV7-3 with TRBJ2-7; D not certain. CDR1 is SGHTA, CDR2 FQGTGA, per germline. Trimming removed 2 bases from V and 3 bases from J, with 8 bases in between. CDR3 size: 13 residues. CDR3 nucleotide sequence: TGTGCCAGCAGCTTAGGAGCCAACTACGAGCAGTACTTC. It encodes CASSLGANYEQYF.

The V and J genes are TRBV6-5 and TRBJ1-1; TRBD1 agrees at 7 bases. V was pared by 1 base and J by 1 base, with 3 bases of the junction left unmatched. The CDR3 length is 15 residues. Germline V gene lookup returns CDR1 MNHEY and CDR2 SVGAGI. The CDR3 region is CASSYWAGGNTEAFF. CDR3 coding DNA: TGTGCCAGCAGTTACTGGGCAGGGGGGAACACTGAAGCTTTCTTT.

This chain uses TRBV18 with TRBJ2-5, with 10 bases aligning to TRBD2. Germline V gives CDR1 KGHSH, CDR2 LQKENI. V trimming: 3 bases; J trimming: 5 bases; junction bases outside the gene matches: 6. This CDR3 is 15 amino acids long. CDR3 sequence: CASSPLAGVGETQYF. The CDR3 DNA sequence: TGTGCCAGCTCACCCCTAGCGGGAGTTGGTGAGACCCAGTACTTC.

This clone was counted only a few times. J is TRBJ2-3 and V is TRBV7-6, with 7 positions matching TRBD1. Germline trimming cut 4 bases from V and 2 bases from J; bases unmatched to any gene: 3. There are 14 residues in the CDR3. Germline values: CDR1 SGHVS, CDR2 FNYEAQ. CDR3 in amino acids: CASSSGGFTDTQYF. CDR3 DNA: TGTGCCAGCAGCTCAGGGGGTTTCACAGATACGCAGTATTTT.

The chain links TRBV19 to TRBJ1-5, with TRBD1 matching 9 bases. This CDR3 contains 15 residues. Germline V gene lookup returns CDR1 LNHDA and CDR2 SQIVND (reference sequence). Trimming at V came to 7 bases and at J to 7 bases, leaving 11 bases not matched to a gene. The CDR3 sequence: CASTPGTGLKQPQHF. As DNA, the CDR3 is TGTGCCAGTACCCCCGGGACAGGGCTCAAGCAGCCCCAGCATTTT.

The chain is built from TRBV2 and TRBJ2-2; D uncertain. V was cut by 3 bases and J by 3 bases, with 8 bases left in between. The length of the CDR3 is 14 residues. Germline V gives CDR1 SNHLY, CDR2 FYNNEI. This CDR3 reads CASSEEAHTGELFF. DNA of the CDR3: TGTGCCAGCAGTGAGGAAGCGCACACCGGGGAGCTGTTTTTT.

The chain links TRBV30 to TRBJ1-3, with D possibly being TRBD1 (6 bases). V shed 2 bases and J shed 4 bases, with 18 bases lying between them. Germline V lookup: CDR1 GTSNPN, CDR2 SVGIG (reference sequence). The CDR3 covers 16 residues. CDR3 DNA sequence: TGTGCCTGGAGTAGGGGGGGCAGGGCGACGGGAAACACCATATATTTT. Its translation is CAWSRGGRATGNTIYF.

This clone appeared a few times. J is TRBJ1-2 and V is TRBV11-3, with a tentative D call TRBD1 (6 bases). V was clipped by 5 bases and J by 9 bases, with 22 bases between them. Germline-derived CDR1 and CDR2 are SGHNT and YENEEA. The CDR3 has 15 amino acids. CDR3 sequence (DNA): TGTGCCAGCAGCCTTACGTTTGACAGGCTAGTCCGCTACACCTTC. Amino acid sequence: CASSLTFDRLVRYTF.

The chain couples TRBV2 to TRBJ2-3; D is uncertain. The CDR3 consists of 15 residues. Germline CDR1 and CDR2: SNHLY and FYNNEI. The V gene lost 3 bases and the J gene lost 0 bases, with 10 bases spanning the gap. As DNA, the CDR3 is TGTGCCAGCAGTGATGGAGTTCAGAGCACAGATACGCAGTATTTT. Its protein product is CASSDGVQSTDTQYF.

The chain couples TRBV27 to TRBJ2-7; 12 bases align to TRBD2. CDR1 and CDR2 from the germline V gene are MNHEY and SMNVEV (reference sequence). This CDR3 is built from 14 residues. After removal of 3 bases from V and 7 bases from J, the junction contained 4 bases not matched to a gene. CDR3 sequence reads: CASSLASGRVEQYF. CDR3 bases: TGTGCCAGCAGTTTGGCTAGCGGGAGGGTGGAGCAGTACTTC.

This clone was seen only a few times. This chain joins TRBV4-1 and TRBJ1-4, with 9 nucleotides matching TRBD1. Looked up from germline, CDR1 is MGHRA and CDR2 is YSYEKL. The trim removed 3 bases at V and 3 bases at J, leaving 11 bases unmatched. The length of the CDR3 is 18 residues. The CDR3 sequence is CASSQRGTGGNANEKLFF. CDR3 DNA: TGCGCCAGCAGCCAGAGGGGAACAGGGGGCAATGCTAATGAAAAACTGTTTTTT.

The gene calls are TRBV5-6 and TRBJ1-3; the D is unclear. CDR3 length: 15 residues. CDR1 SGHDT and CDR2 YYEEEE come from the germline V gene. Trimming removed 0 bases at V and 2 bases at J, with 9 bases between. CDR3 in amino acids: CASSLAVSAGNTIYF. For the CDR3, the DNA is TGTGCCAGCAGCTTGGCCGTGTCGGCTGGAAACACCATATATTTT.

The chain has TRBV5-1 and TRBJ2-7; the match to TRBD1 covers 9 bases. The CDR3 runs to 14 residues. V dropped 2 bases and J dropped 3; count of bases not matched to a gene: 3. Germline V CDR1 and CDR2: SGHRS, YFSETQ. The CDR3 DNA follows: TGCGCCAGCAGCTTCGCGGGACAGGGCTACGAGCAGTACTTC. This codes for CASSFAGQGYEQYF.

The chain combines TRBV5-6 with TRBJ1-2, with TRBD1 matching 11 bases. CDR3 length: 17 residues. The junction had 5 bases not matched to a gene; V was cut back by 0 bases and J by 1 base. Germline assignment: CDR1 SGHDT and CDR2 YYEEEE. The CDR3 DNA is TGTGCCAGCAGCTTGGAGGGGACAGGGGGTAATAACTATGGCTACACCTTC. Its protein product is CASSLEGTGGNNYGYTF.

About this clone: Other DNA sequences in the same sample also yield this CDR3. The chain carries TRBV9 and TRBJ2-3, with 7 nucleotides matching TRBD2. Germline values: CDR1 SGDLS, CDR2 YYNGEE. This CDR3 comprises 15 residues. Unmatched junction bases numbered 2, after V lost 0 bases and J lost 1 base. The CDR3 nucleotides read TGTGCCAGCAGCGTAGGCGGGAGCGGCACAGATACGCAGTATTTT. The encoded protein is CASSVGGSGTDTQYF.

The J gene is TRBJ2-7, the V gene TRBV2; no clear D gene. Trimming removed 10 bases at V and 0 bases at J, with 7 bases between. The length of the CDR3 is 11 residues. CDR1 is SNHLY, CDR2 FYNNEI, per germline. Here the CDR3 DNA reads TGTGCCACCCAGGACTCCTACGAGCAGTACTTC. Its translation is CATQDSYEQYF.